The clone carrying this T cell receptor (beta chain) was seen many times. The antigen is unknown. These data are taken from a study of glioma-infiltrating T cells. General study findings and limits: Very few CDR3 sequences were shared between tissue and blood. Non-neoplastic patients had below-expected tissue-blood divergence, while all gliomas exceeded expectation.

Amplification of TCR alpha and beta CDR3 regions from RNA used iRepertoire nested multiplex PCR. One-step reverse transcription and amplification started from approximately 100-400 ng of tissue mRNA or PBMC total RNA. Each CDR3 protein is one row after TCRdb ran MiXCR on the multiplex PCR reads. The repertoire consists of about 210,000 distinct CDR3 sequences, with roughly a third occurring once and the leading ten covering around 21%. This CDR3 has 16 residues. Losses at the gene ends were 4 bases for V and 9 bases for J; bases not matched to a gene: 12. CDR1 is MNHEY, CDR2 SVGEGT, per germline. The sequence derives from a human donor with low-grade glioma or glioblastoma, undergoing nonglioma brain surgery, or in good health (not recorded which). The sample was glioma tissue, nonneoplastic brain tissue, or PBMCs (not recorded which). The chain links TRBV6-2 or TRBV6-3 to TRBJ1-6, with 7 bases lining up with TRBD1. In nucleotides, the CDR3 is TGTGCCAGCAGTTCCGGGACCCAGGGGGGTACTTCACCCCTCCACTTT. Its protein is CASSSGTQGGTSPLHF.